This T cell receptor (beta chain) emerged from a study of blood T cell repertoires in COVID-19. Generated by immunoSEQ multiplex PCR, the TCRdb table keeps only in-frame clones and is missing some. The sample shows more than 120,000 clones, roughly 89% of them seen only once. The CDR3 extends over 14 amino acids. Germline lookup yields CDR1 MNHEY and CDR2 SMNVEV (reference sequence). V was shortened by 4 bases and J by 2 bases, with 10 bases between the two germline ends. This receptor was obtained from a woman aged 45 to 65 with active or convalescent COVID-19. Sequenced input: peripheral blood. The chain has TRBV27 and TRBJ2-3; D not certain. CDR3 sequence reads: CASSSGFTTDTQYF. The CDR3 coding sequence is TGTGCCAGCAGTTCCGGGTTCACCACAGATACGCAGTATTTT.